What follows is one T cell receptor (beta chain) and its context. The study reverse transcribed the entire isolated RNA, so it sequenced expressed TCRB transcripts. Some clones are missing from TCRdb's copy, which holds only in-frame ones; the method was immunoSEQ multiplex PCR. The sample includes around 300,000 clones, 9.5% to 11% of them seen just once. The data were obtained in a study of beta chain features in type 1 diabetes. The CDR3 is 18 residues long. V lost 1 base and J lost 5; bases outside the gene matches: 18. CDR1 is GTSNPN, CDR2 SVGIG, per germline (reference sequence). The sequencing sample was made of naive CD4+ T cells from blood. V gene TRBV30 combines with J gene TRBJ2-5; 8 bases line up with TRBD2. The TCR comes from a woman aged 25 to 39 in good health. The CDR3 region has the DNA TGTGCCTGGAGTGGCTCGGGACTAGTATCTCGTCTTTTGGAGACCCAGTACTTC. Amino acids: CAWSGSGLVSRLLETQYF.